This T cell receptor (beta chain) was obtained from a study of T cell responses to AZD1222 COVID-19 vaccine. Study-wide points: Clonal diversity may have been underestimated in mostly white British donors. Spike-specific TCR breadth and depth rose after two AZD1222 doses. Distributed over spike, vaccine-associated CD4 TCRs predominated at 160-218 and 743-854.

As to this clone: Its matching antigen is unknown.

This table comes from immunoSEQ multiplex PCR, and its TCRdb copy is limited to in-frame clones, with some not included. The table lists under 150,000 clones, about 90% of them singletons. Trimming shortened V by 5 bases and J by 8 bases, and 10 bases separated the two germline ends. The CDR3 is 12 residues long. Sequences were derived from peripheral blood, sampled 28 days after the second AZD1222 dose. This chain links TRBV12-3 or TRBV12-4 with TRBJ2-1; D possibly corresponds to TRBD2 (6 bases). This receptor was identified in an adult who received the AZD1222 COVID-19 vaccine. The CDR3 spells CASSPSGDEQFF. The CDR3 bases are TGTGCCAGCAGTCCGTCGGGGGATGAGCAGTTCTTC.